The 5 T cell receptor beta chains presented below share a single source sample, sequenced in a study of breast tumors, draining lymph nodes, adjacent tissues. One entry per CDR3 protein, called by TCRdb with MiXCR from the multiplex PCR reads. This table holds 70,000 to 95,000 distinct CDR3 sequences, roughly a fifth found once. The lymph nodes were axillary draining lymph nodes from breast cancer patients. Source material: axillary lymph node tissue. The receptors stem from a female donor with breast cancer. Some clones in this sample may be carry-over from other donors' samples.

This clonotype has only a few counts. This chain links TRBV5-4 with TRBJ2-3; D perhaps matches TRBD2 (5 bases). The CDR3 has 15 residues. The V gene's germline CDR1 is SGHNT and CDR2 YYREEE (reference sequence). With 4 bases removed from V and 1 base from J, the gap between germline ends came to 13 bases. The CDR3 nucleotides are TGTGCCAGCAGCCAACGACTAAGGGGCACAGATACGCAGTATTTT. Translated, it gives CASSQRLRGTDTQYF.

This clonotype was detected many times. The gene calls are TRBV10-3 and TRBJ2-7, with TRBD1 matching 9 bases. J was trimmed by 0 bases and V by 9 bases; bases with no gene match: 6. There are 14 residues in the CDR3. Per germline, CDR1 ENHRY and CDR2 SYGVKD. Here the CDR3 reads CAMSGTGSSYEQYF. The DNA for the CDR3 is TGTGCCATGTCCGGGACAGGGAGCTCCTACGAGCAGTACTTC.

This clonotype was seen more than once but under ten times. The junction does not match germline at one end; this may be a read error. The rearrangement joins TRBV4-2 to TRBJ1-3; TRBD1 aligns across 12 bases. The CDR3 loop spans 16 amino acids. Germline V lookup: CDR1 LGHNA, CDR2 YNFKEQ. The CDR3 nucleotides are TGTGCCGGCAGCCAATTGGGGGGACAGGGGGCGTACACCATATATTTT. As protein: CAGSQLGGQGAYTIYF.

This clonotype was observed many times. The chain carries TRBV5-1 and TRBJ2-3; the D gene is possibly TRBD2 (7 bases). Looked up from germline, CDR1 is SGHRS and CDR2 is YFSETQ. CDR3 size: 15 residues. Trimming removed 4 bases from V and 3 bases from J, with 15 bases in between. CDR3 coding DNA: TGCGCCAGCAGCGCGCTTGGGGGGGCTACAGATACGCAGTATTTT. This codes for CASSALGGATDTQYF.

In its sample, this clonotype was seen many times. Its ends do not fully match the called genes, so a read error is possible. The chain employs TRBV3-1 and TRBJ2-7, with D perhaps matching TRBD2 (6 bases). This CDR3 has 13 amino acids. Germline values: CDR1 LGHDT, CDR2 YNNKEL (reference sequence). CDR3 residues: CASRQAGRYEQYF. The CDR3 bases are TGTGCCAGCAGACAAGCAGGGAGGTACGAGCAGTACTTC.